This T cell receptor (beta chain) was sequenced during a study of blood T cell repertoires in COVID-19. Sequencing used immunoSEQ multiplex PCR; TCRdb keeps in-frame clones, though not all of them. Of fewer than 15,000 clones listed, more than 70% are singletons. Germline values: CDR1 SGHKS, CDR2 YYEKEE (reference sequence). The CDR3 runs 14 residues. The V segment lost 3 bases and the J segment 0 bases; nucleotides outside the gene matches: 1. The source of this sequence is a human donor in a cohort sampled during active COVID-19. The sequencing input was peripheral blood. The rearrangement uses TRBV5-5 and TRBJ1-1; 8 nucleotides line up with TRBD1. The DNA for the CDR3 is TGTGCCAGCAGCTCGACAGGGGTGAACACTGAAGCTTTCTTT. This sequence encodes CASSSTGVNTEAFF.